These 5 T cell receptor beta chains were all obtained from the same sample, sequenced in a study of cytomegalovirus exposure and HLA in healthy donors. The PCR had 60 Vbeta and 13 Jbeta primers. TCRdb keeps only in-frame clones here, not all; method: immunoSEQ multiplex PCR. The data contain 90,000 to 110,000 clones, less than 85% of them singletons. Material for sequencing was PBMCs. These receptors originate from a man aged 40-50 years in good health and CMV-seropositive.

V usage is TRBV7-2 and J usage is TRBJ2-1, with 16 nucleotides matching TRBD2. This CDR3 has 14 residues. CDR1 is SGHTA, CDR2 FQGNSA, per germline. V gave up 4 bases and J gave up 15 bases; unmatched junction bases: 6. The chain's CDR3 is CASSSGLAGGVRFF. For the CDR3, the DNA is TGTGCCAGCAGCTCGGGACTAGCGGGAGGGGTTCGGTTCTTC.

The chain uses TRBV19 and TRBJ1-4; the match to TRBD1 covers 11 bases. In germline, CDR1 is LNHDA, CDR2 SQIVND (reference sequence). V lost 7 bases, J lost 3 bases, and 10 bases stayed unmatched. This CDR3 contains 17 residues. CDR3 in amino acids: CASTKRGQGESNEKLFF. DNA for the CDR3: TGTGCCAGTACAAAACGGGGACAGGGGGAATCTAATGAAAAACTGTTTTTT.

V and J are TRBV4-1 and TRBJ2-7, with 11 bases lining up with TRBD2. The CDR3 totals 16 residues. Trimming removed 1 base from V and 3 bases from J; junction bases left unmatched: 5. Germline V gives CDR1 MGHRA, CDR2 YSYEKL. Here the CDR3 DNA reads TGCGCCAGCAGCCAAGGACTAGCGGGAACCGTCTACGAGCAGTACTTC. It is translated as CASSQGLAGTVYEQYF.

This chain uses TRBV18 with TRBJ1-2; TRBD1 matches 10 bases. The CDR3 spans 14 residues. V was clipped by 5 bases and J by 2 bases; unmatched bases: 2. The V gene's germline CDR1 is KGHSH and CDR2 LQKENI. CDR3 sequence reads: CASSEGQGNYGYTF. CDR3 bases: TGTGCCAGCTCAGAGGGACAGGGGAACTATGGCTACACCTTC.

The chain recombines TRBV2 with TRBJ2-1, with 9 bases that match TRBD1. V was pared by 7 bases and J by 6 bases, with 10 bases of the junction left unmatched. Germline CDR1 and CDR2: SNHLY and FYNNEI. The CDR3 extends over 15 amino acids. The CDR3, as DNA: TGTGCCAGCACCCGGTCTGGGGGACAGGGCAATGAGCAGTTCTTC. It is translated as CASTRSGGQGNEQFF.